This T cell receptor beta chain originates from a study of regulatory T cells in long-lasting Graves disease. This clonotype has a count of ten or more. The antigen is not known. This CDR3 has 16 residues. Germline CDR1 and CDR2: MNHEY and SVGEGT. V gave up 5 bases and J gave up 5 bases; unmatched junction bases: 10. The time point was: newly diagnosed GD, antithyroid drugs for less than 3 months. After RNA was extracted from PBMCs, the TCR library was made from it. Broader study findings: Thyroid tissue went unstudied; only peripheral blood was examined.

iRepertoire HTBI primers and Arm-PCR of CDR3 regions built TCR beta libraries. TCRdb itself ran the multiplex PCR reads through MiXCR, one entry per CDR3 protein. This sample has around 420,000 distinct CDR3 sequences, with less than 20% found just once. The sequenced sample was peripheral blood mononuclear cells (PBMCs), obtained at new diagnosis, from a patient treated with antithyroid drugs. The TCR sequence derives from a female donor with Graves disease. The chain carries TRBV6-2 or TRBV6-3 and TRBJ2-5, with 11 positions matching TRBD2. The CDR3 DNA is TGTGCCAGCAGTGAAGGATTAGCGGGGGGGCAGGAGACCCAGTACTTC. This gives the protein CASSEGLAGGQETQYF.